This TCR beta chain was identified during a study of T cell responses to AZD1222 COVID-19 vaccine. General study findings and limits: Baseline seropositivity characterized only six or seven AZD1222 recipients. Only after the peak T cell response were repertoires sampled. The breadth and depth of Spike-specific TCRs increased once two AZD1222 doses had been given. Clonal diversity may have been underestimated in mostly white British donors.

With regard to this clone: The target antigen is unknown.

Germline CDR1 SGHRS, CDR2 YFSETQ. The germline V and J ends were trimmed by 4 bases and 3 bases, with 16 bases remaining between them. This CDR3 is 15 amino acids long. Repertoires were generated with immunoSEQ multiplex PCR, while TCRdb's copy carries only in-frame clones and drops some. The sample has 150,000 to 200,000 clones, 90% to 95% seen once. This clonotype originated in an adult in good health. The specimen comprised peripheral blood, sampled on day 0 of AZD1222 vaccination. The chain joins TRBV5-1 to TRBJ1-2; D uncertain. The DNA of the CDR3 is TGCGCCAGCAGCCTTACCGGAGAGGGTCACTATGGCTACACCTTC. This encodes CASSLTGEGHYGYTF.